This T cell receptor beta chain was captured in a study of human T cells and chemical hapten exposure. Background on the study: Readings were taken at 6 days from patch tests that had applied 0.01% DPC to the upper back. The study, taken as a whole, reports: Counts of TCRs expanded at PT1 correlated positively with patch test score.

Regarding this clonotype: Its specificity is not known.

Looked up from germline, CDR1 is KGHSH and CDR2 is LQKENI. The V and J ends lost 0 bases and 7 bases respectively, with 9 bases between them. The CDR3 covers 13 residues. Time point reported: patch test 1, 2 weeks after DPC sensitization. Treatment specified: therapeutic diphenylcyclopropenone sensitization with weekly scalp DPC. TCRdb fed the RACE reads into MiXCR, producing one record per CDR3 protein. The data show some 340,000 distinct CDR3 sequences, roughly 6.9% seen once. The source is a woman in her late teens or twenties with alopecia areata. Some clones in this sample may be carry-over from other donors' samples. The source was whole blood, collected in connection with sensitization to the hapten diphenylcyclopropenone (DPC). This rearrangement joins TRBV18 to TRBJ1-1, with a possible D match to TRBD1 (5 bases). CDR3 sequence reads: CASSPPVTGEAFF. In DNA, the CDR3 is TGTGCCAGCTCACCACCGGTAACAGGTGAAGCTTTCTTT.